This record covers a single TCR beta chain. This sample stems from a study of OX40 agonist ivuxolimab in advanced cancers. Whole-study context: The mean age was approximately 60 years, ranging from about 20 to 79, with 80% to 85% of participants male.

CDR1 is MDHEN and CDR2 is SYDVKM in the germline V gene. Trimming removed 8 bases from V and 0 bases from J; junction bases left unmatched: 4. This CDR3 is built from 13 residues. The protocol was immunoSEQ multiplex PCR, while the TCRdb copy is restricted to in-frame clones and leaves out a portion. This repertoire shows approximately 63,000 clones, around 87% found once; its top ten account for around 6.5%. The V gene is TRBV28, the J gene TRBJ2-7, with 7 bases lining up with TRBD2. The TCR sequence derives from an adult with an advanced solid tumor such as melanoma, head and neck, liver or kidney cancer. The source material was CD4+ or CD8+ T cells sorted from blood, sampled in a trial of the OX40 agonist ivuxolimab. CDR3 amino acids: CASRQRGSYEQYF. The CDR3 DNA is TGTGCCAGCCGGCAGCGGGGCTCCTACGAGCAGTACTTC.